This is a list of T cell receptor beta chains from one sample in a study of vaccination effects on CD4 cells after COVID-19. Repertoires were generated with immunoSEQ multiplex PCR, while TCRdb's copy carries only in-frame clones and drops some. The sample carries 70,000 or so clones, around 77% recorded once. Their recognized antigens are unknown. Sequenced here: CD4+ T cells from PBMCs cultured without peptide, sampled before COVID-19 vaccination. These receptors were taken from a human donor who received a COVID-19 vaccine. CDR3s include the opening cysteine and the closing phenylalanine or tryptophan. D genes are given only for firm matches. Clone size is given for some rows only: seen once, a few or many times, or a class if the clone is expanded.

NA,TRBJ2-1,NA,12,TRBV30,TGTGCCTGGAGTGTACTGCCAGGAGAGCAGTTCTTC,CAWSVLPGEQFF
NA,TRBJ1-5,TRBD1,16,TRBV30,TGTGCCTGGGGTCCACGGGACAGCCTCCGAAATCAGCCCCAGCATTTT,CAWGPRDSLRNQPQHF
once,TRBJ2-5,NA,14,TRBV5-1,TGCGCCAGCAGCTTGGGCGTCGGCCAAGAGACCCAGTACTTC,CASSLGVGQETQYF
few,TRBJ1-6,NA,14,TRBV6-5,TGTGCCAGCACCGCACAGGGATATAATTCACCCCTCCACTTT,CASTAQGYNSPLHF
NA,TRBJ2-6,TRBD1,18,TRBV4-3,TGCGCCAGCAGCCCAATCGGGACAGTAAGCTCTGGGGCCAACGTCCTGACTTTC,CASSPIGTVSSGANVLTF
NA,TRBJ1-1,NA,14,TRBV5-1,TGCGCCAGCAGCTTGGGCCCATCTAACACTGAAGCTTTCTTT,CASSLGPSNTEAFF
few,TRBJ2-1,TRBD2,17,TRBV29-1,TGCAGCGTCGACAACAACCGACTAGCGGGGGGGCAGAGGGAGCAGTTCTTC,CSVDNNRLAGGQREQFF
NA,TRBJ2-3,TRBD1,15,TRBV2,TGTGCCAGCATTCAGGACAGGTCAGTCACAGATACGCAGTATTTT,CASIQDRSVTDTQYF
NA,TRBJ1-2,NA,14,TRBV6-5,TGTGCCAGCAGTTACAGGGCCAGGGGATTCGGCTACACCTTC,CASSYRARGFGYTF
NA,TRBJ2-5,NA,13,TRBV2,TGTGCCAGCAGTGATGAGGGGAGGGAGACCCAGTACTTC,CASSDEGRETQYF
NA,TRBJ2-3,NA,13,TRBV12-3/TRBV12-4,TGTGCCAGCAGGTCAGCGACCATGGGAGTACCGTATTTT,CASRSATMGVPYF
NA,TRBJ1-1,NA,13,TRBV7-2,TGTGCCAGCAGCTTATGGGGGAACACTGAAGCTTTCTTT,CASSLWGNTEAFF
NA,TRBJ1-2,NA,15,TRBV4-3,TGCGCCAGCAGCCAAGATTCCGGGGGGAACTATGGCTACACCTTC,CASSQDSGGNYGYTF
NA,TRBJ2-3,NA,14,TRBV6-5,TGTGCCAGCAGTCCTCGGGACAGCACAGATACGCAGTATTTT,CASSPRDSTDTQYF
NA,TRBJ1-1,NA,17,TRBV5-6,TGTGCCAGCAGCTTGGGGGAACTACAGGGTTTGAACACTGAAGCTTTCTTT,CASSLGELQGLNTEAFF
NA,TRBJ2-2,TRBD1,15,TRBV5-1,TGCGCCAGCAGCCTCTCCAGGGGGCTGGTCGGGGAGCTGTTTTTT,CASSLSRGLVGELFF
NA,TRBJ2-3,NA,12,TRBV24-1,TGTGCCACCAGTGCTGTGGCTGAGACGCAGTATTTT,CATSAVAETQYF
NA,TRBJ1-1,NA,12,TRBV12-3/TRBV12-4,TGTGCCAGCAACACAAGGAACACTGAAGCTTTCTTT,CASNTRNTEAFF
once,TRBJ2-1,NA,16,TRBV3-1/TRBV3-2,TGTGCCAGCAGCCAAGTGGGGTACCCCAAGGGGAATGAGCAGTTCTTC,CASSQVGYPKGNEQFF
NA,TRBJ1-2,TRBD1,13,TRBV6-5,TGTGCCAGCAGTTACACCCGGACAGGGGTGATCACCTTC,CASSYTRTGVITF
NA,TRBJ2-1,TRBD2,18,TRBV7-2,TGTGCCAGCAGCTCACCGGGACTAGCGGGGGGTTCCTACAATGAGCAGTTCTTC,CASSSPGLAGGSYNEQFF
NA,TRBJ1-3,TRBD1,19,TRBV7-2,TGTGCCAGCAGCTTATCCGGGACAGGGGTTTTCGTCTCTGGAAACACCATATATTTT,CASSLSGTGVFVSGNTIYF
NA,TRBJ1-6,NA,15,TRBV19,TGTGCCAGTAGTATAATAGGGCAGGGTAATTCACCCCTCCACTTT,CASSIIGQGNSPLHF
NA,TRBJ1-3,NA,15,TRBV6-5,TGTGCCAGCAGGGCACTAGACAGGCATCCGGACACCATATATTTT,CASRALDRHPDTIYF
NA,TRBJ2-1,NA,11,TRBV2,TGTGCCAGCAGTGAACTTTACGAGCAGTTCTTC,CASSELYEQFF
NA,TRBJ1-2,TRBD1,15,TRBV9,TGTGCCAGCAGCGTAGACCAGGGGGGTAACTATGGCTACACCTTC,CASSVDQGGNYGYTF
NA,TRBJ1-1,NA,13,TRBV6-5,TGTGCCAGCAACCTCTACTGGGGAGCTCAAGCTTTCTTT,CASNLYWGAQAFF
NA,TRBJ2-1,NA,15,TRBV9,TGTGCCAGCAGCGTCTCAGGGGTGGGCTACAATGAGCAGTTCTTC,CASSVSGVGYNEQFF